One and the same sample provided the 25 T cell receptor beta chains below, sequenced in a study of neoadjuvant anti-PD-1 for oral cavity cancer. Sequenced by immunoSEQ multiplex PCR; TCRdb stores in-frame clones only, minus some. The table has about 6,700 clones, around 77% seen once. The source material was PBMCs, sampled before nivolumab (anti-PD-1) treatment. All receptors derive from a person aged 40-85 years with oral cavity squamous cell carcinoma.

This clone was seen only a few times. CDR3 loop: CASSLAGVGYTF. CDR3 bases: TGTGCCAGCAGCTTGGCCGGGGTCGGCTACACCTTC. V gene TRBV11-2 combines with J gene TRBJ1-2; D not resolved. The CDR3 is 12 residues long. Trimming took off 3 bases at V and 8 bases at J, with 10 bases between the two ends. Germline-derived CDR1 and CDR2 are SGHAT and FQNNGV. Full variable domain (missing parts from reference TRBV11-2 and TRBJ1-2): EAGVAQSPRYKIIEKRQSVAFWCNPISGHATLYWYQQILGQGPKLLIQFQNNGVVDDSQLPKDRFSAERLKGVDSTLKIQPAKLEDSAVYLCASSLAGVGYTFGSGTRLTVV.

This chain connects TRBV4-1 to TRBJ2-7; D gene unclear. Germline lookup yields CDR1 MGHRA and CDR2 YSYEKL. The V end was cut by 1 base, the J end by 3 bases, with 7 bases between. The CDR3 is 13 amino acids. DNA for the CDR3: TGCGCCAGCAGCCAAGGACACTACTACGAGCAGTACTTC. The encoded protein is CASSQGHYYEQYF.

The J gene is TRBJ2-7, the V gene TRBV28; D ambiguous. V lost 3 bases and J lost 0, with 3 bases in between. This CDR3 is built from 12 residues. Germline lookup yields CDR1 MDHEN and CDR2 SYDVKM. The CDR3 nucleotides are TGTGCCAGCAGTTTGCCCTCCTACGAGCAGTACTTC. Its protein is CASSLPSYEQYF.

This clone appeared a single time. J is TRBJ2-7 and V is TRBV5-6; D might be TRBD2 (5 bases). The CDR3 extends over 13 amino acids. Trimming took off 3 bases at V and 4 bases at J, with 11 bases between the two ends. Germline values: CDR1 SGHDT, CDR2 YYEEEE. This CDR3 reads CASSSRRSYEQYF. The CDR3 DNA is TGTGCCAGCAGCTCACGGAGGTCATACGAGCAGTACTTC.

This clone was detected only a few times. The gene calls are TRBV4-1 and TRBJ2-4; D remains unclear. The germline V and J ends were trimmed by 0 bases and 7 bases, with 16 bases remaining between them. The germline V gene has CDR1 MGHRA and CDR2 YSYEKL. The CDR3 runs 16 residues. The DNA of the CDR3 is TGCGCCAGCAGCCAAGATAGTATGGAGCCCGGCAACATTCAGTACTTC. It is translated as CASSQDSMEPGNIQYF.

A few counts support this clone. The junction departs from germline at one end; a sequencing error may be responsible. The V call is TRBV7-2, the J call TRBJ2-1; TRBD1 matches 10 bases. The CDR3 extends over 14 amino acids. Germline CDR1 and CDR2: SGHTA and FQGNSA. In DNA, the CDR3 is TGTGCCAGCCGCTTGGACAGGGGGTCTAATGAGCAGTTCTTC. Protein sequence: CASRLDRGSNEQFF.

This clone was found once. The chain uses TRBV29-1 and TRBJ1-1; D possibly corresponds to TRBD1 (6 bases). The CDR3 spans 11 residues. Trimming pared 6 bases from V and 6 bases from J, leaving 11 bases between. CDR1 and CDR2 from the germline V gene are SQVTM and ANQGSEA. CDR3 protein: CSVQQGPEAFF. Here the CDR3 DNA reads TGCAGCGTCCAACAGGGCCCTGAAGCTTTCTTT.

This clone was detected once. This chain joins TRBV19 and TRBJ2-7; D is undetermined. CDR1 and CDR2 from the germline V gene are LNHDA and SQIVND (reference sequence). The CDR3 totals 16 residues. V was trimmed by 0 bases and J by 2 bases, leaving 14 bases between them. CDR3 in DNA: TGTGCCAGTAGTATAGATCAGTGGACGGCAACCTACGAGCAGTACTTC. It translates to CASSIDQWTATYEQYF.

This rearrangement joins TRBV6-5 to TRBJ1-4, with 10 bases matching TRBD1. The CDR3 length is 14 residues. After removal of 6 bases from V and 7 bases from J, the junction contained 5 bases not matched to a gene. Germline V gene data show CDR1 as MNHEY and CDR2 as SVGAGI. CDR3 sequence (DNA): TGTGCCAGCAGAGACAGGGGGCGGGTTGAAAAACTGTTTTTT. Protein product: CASRDRGRVEKLFF.

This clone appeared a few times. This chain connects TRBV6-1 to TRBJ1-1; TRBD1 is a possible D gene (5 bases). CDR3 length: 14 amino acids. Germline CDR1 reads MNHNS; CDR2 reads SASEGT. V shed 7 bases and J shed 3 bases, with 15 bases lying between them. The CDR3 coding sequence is TGTGCCAGCAACCCGGTAGGGGAGTACACTGAAGCTTTCTTT. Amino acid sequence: CASNPVGEYTEAFF.

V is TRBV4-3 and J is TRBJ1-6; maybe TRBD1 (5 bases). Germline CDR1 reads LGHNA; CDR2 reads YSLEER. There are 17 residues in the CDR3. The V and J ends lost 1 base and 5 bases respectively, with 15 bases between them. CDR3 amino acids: CASSQVWQGFDNSPLHF. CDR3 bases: TGCGCCAGCAGCCAAGTATGGCAGGGTTTCGATAATTCACCCCTCCACTTT.

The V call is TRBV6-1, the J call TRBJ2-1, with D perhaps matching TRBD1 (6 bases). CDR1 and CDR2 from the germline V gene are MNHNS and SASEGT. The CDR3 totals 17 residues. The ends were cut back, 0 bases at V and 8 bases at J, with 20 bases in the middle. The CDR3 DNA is TGTGCCAGCAGTGAAGCCGACAGGCTAAATTTGGGCTATGAGCAGTTCTTC. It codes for CASSEADRLNLGYEQFF.

For the CDR3, the DNA is TGTGCCACCCGGGGGAGCAATCAGCCCCAGCATTTT. It translates to CATRGSNQPQHF. The V gene is TRBV28, the J gene TRBJ1-5, with D perhaps matching TRBD1 (5 bases). The V gene lost 10 bases and the J gene lost 1 base, with 8 bases spanning the gap. The CDR3 spans 12 residues. Germline CDR1 is MDHEN and CDR2 is SYDVKM. The full variable domain, in which reference TRBV28 and TRBJ1-5 provide the parts outside the CDR3, is DVKVTQSSRYLVKRTGEKVFLECVQDMDHENMFWYRQDPGLGLRLIYFSYDVKMKEKGDIPEGYSVSREKKERFSLILESASTNQTSMYLCATRGSNQPQHFGDGTRLSIL.

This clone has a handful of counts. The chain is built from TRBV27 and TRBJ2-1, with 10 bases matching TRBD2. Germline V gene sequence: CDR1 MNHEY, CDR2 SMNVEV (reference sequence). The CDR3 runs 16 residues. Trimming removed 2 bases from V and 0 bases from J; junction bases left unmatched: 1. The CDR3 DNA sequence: TGTGCCAGCAGTTTAAGCGGGGGGGACTCCTACAATGAGCAGTTCTTC. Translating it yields CASSLSGGDSYNEQFF.

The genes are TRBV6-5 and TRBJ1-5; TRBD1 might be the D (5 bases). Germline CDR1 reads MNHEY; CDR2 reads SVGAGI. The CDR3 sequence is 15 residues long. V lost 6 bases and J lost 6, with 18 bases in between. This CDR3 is CASSPSGGASQPQHF. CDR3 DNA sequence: TGTGCCAGCAGCCCCTCCGGAGGGGCGAGTCAGCCCCAGCATTTT.

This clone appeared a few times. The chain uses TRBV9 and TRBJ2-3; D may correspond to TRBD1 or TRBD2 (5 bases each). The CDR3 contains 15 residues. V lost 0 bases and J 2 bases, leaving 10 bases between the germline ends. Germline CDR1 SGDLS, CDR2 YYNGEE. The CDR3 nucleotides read TGTGCCAGCAGCGTAGCTGGGACCGACACAGATACGCAGTATTTT. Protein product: CASSVAGTDTDTQYF. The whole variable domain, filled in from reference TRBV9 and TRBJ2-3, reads DSGVTQTPKHLITATGQRVTLRCSPRSGDLSVYWYQQSLDQGLQFLIQYYNGEERAKGNILERFSAQQFPDLHSELNLSSLELGDSALYFCASSVAGTDTDTQYFGPGTRLTVL.

CDR3 residues: CASSPHLEGNYGYTF. The CDR3 coding sequence is TGTGCCAGTAGTCCCCATTTGGAGGGGAACTATGGCTACACCTTC. This chain connects TRBV19 to TRBJ1-2, with D perhaps matching TRBD1 (5 bases). The germline V gene has CDR1 LNHDA and CDR2 SQIVND (reference sequence). The V gene lost 5 bases and the J gene lost 2 bases, with 15 bases spanning the gap. This CDR3 contains 15 residues.

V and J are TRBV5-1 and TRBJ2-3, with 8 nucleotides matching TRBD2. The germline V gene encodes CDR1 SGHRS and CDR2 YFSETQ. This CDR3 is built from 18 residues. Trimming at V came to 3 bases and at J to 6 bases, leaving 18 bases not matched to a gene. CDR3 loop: CASSSALFTGGGADTQYF. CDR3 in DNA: TGCGCCAGCAGCTCCGCCCTGTTCACGGGGGGGGGCGCTGATACGCAGTATTTT. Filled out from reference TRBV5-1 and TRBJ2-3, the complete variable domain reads KAGVTQTPRYLIKTRGQQVTLSCSPISGHRSVSWYQQTPGQGLQFLFEYFSETQRNKGNFPGRFSGRQFSNSRSEMNVSTLELGDSALYLCASSSALFTGGGADTQYFGPGTRLTVL.

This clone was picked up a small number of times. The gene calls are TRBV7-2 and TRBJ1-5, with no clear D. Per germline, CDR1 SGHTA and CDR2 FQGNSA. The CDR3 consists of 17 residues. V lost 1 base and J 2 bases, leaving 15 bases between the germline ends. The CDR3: CASSLVRSSDGNQPQHF. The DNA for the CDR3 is TGTGCCAGCAGCTTAGTGAGGAGTAGTGATGGCAATCAGCCCCAGCATTTT.

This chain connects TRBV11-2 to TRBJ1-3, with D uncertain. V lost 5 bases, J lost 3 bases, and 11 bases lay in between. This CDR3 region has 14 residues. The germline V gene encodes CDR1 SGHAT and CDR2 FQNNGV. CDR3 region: CASSPLGGGNTIYF. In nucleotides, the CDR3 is TGTGCCAGCAGCCCACTGGGTGGTGGAAACACCATATATTTT.

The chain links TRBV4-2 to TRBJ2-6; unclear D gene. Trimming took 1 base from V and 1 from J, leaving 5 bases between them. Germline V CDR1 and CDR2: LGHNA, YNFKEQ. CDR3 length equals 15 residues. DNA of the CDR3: TGTGCCAGCAGCCAAGTGGGGTCTGGGGCCAACGTCCTGACTTTC. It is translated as CASSQVGSGANVLTF.

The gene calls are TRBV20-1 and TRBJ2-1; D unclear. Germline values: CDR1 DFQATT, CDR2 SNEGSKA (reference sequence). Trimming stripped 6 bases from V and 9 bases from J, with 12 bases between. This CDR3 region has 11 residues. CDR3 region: CSAIRTTEQFF. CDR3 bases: TGCAGTGCCATCAGAACTACTGAGCAGTTCTTC.

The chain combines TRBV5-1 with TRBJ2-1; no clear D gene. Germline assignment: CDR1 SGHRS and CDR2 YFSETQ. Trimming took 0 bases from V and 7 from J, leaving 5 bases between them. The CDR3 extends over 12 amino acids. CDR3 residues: CASSLGRNEQFF. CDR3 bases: TGCGCCAGCAGCTTGGGGAGAAATGAGCAGTTCTTC.

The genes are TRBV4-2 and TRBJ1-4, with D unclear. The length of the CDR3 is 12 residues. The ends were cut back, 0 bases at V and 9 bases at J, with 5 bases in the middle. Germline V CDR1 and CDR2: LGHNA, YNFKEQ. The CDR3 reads CASSQEAKKLFF. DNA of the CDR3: TGTGCCAGCAGCCAAGAAGCGAAAAAACTGTTTTTT.

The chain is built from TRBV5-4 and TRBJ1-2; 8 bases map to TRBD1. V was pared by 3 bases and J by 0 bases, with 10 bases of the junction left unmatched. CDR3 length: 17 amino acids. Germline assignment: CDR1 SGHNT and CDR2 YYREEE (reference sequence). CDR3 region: CASSYRQGSTPNYGYTF. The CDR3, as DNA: TGTGCCAGCAGCTACCGACAGGGGTCTACCCCTAACTATGGCTACACCTTC.